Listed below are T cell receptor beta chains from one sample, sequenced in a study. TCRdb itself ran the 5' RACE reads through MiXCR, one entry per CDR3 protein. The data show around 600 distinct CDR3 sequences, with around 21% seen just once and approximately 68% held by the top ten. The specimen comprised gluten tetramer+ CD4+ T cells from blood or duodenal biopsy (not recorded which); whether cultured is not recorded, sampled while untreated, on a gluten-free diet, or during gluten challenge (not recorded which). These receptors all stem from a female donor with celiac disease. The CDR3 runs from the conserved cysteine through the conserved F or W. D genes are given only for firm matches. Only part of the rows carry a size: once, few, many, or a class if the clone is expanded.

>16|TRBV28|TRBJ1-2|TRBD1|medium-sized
TGTGCCAGCACCTACCCCACAGGGGACCTGAACTATGGCTACACCTTC
CASTYPTGDLNYGYTF
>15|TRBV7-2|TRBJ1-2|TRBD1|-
TGTGCCAGCAGCGGGGGACAGGGGCAGGGCTATGGCTACACCTTC
CASSGGQGQGYGYTF
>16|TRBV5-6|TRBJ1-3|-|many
TGTGCCAGCAGCTTCCGACAGGAATACTCTGGAAACACCATATATTTT
CASSFRQEYSGNTIYF
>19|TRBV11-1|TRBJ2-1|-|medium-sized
TGTGCCAGCAGTTTAAGGGGACAGGGCTTTACTAGCGGAGATAATGAGCAGTTCTTC
CASSLRGQGFTSGDNEQFF
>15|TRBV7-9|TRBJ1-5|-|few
TGTGCCAGCAGCTCGGGTACATCCACGAATCAGCCCCAGCATTTT
CASSSGTSTNQPQHF
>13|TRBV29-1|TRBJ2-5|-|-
TGCAGCGTCGGGGGACCTACTGGGGAGACCCAGTACTTC
CSVGGPTGETQYF
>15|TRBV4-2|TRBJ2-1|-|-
TGTGCCAGCAGCCAAGAAAGAGGCCGCCCCAATGAGCAGTTCTTC
CASSQERGRPNEQFF
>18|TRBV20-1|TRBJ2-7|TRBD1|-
TGCAGTGCTAAATCACCTATCTCCACGGGACCCGGGGACAGCGAGCAGTACTTC
CSAKSPISTGPGDSEQYF
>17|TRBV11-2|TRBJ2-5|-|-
TGTGCCAGCAGCTTAGTGGATGCTGGCGGTGTCCAAGAGACCCAGTACTTC
CASSLVDAGGVQETQYF
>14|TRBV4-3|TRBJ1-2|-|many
TGCGCCAGCAGCCAAGTAAACAGGGCAAATGGCTACACCTTC
CASSQVNRANGYTF
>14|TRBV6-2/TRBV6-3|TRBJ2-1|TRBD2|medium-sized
TGTGCCAGCAGTACTAGCGGGCACTACAATGAGCAGTTCTTC
CASSTSGHYNEQFF
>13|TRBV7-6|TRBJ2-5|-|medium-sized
TGTGCCAGCAGCTTAGAGTTTAGGGAGACCCAGTACTTC
CASSLEFRETQYF
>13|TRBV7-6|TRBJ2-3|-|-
TGTGCCAGCAGCCGAGTCTACGCAGATACGCAGTATTTT
CASSRVYADTQYF
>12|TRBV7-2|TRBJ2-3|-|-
TGTGCCAGCAGCATCAGAAGCACAGATACGCATTTT
CASSIRSTDTHF